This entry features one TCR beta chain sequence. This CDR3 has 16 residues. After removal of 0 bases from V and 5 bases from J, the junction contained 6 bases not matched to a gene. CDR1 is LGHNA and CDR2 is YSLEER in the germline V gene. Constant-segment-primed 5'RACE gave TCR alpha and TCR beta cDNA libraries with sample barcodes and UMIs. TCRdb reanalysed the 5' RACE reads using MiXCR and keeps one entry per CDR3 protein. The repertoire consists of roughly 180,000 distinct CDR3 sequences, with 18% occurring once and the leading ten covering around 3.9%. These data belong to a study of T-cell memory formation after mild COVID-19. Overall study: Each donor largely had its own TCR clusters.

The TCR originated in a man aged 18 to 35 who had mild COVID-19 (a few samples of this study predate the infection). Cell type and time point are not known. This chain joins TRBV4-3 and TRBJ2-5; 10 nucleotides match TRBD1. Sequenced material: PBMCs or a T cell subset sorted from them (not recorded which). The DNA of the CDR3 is TGCGCCAGCAGCCAAGATCCGGGACAGGGGTCCGAGACCCAGTACTTC. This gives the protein CASSQDPGQGSETQYF.